This TCR beta chain was obtained from a study of cytomegalovirus exposure and HLA in healthy donors. Study context: Out of 170 million or so T cells, an earlier analysis found over 90 million unique TCR beta sequences in total.

A multiplex PCR was run with 60 Vbeta primers and 13 Jbeta primers. Method: immunoSEQ multiplex PCR; TCRdb's copy keeps in-frame clones and lacks some. The repertoire consists of 95,000 to 150,000 clones, with 80% occurring once and the leading ten covering over 0.2%. Germline V gene sequence: CDR1 SGHDT, CDR2 YYEEEE. The CDR3 totals 16 residues. With V trimmed by 0 bases and J by 1 base, 3 bases remained unmatched. Study-wide results and caveats: TCR beta V- and J-gene trimming was later associated with a missense DCLRE1C variant. As a later analysis revealed, most CMV-associated TCR beta chains appeared HLA-restricted. In an earlier analysis, productive rearrangement rates for most beta V segments clustered near 87% or 30%.

In regard to this clone: Its antigen is not identified.

The TCR was taken from a man over 45 in good health and CMV-seronegative. The chain links TRBV5-6 to TRBJ2-7, with 11 bases matching TRBD2. Sequencing was performed on PBMCs. The CDR3 region is CASSLVAGGHSYEQYF. As DNA, the CDR3 is TGTGCCAGCAGCTTGGTAGCGGGGGGGCATTCCTACGAGCAGTACTTC.